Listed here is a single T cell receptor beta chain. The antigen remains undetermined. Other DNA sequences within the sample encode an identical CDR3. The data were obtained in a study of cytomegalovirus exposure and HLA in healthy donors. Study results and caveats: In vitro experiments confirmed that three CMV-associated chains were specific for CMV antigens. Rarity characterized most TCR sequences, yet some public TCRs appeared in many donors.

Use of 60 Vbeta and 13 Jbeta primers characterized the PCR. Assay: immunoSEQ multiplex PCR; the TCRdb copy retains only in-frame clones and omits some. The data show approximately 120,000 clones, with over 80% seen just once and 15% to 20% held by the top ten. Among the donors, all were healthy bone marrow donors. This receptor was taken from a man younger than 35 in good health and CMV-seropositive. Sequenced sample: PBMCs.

CDR3 residues: CAISESSILLGAGAHSGNTIYF. In DNA form, the CDR3 reads TGTGCCATCAGTGAGTCGAGTATTCTCTTGGGGGCAGGAGCTCACTCTGGAAACACCATATATTTT. The J gene is TRBJ1-3, the V gene TRBV10-3; D perhaps matches TRBD1 (6 bases). Trimming left V 0 bases short and J 0 bases short, with 27 bases between. Germline CDR1 ENHRY, CDR2 SYGVKD. CDR3 length: 22 amino acids.